This record concerns one T cell receptor beta chain sequence. The antigen remains unidentified. Clones were sequenced by immunoSEQ multiplex PCR, and TCRdb holds only the in-frame ones, with some missing. The top ten clones hold about 5.5% of a sample with some 180,000 clones, roughly nine tenths of them seen once. The sample is drawn from a study of Ad26.COV2.S vaccination and SARS-CoV-2 variants. Study-wide findings and caveats: People who got the vaccine had more spike-specific TCR breadth than people who got placebo. The analyses of TCR breadth and depth may have understated the size of total T cell responses. Placebo recipients and vaccine recipients were similar in non-spike TCR breadth. Reportedly, spike-specific CD8+ and CD4+ T cell responses achieved substantial breadth once vaccination had taken place.

This CDR3 is built from 15 residues. Per the germline V gene, CDR1 is MDHEN and CDR2 is SYDVKM. V gave up 6 bases and J gave up 3 bases; unmatched junction bases: 8. The sample in question was peripheral blood, obtained after recovery from COVID-19. The receptor was derived from a human donor who had recovered from COVID-19. J is TRBJ2-3 and V is TRBV28; 8 bases line up with TRBD1. In nucleotides, the CDR3 is TGTGCCAGCAGCCCTTCGACAGGGGAAACAGATACGCAGTATTTT. It codes for CASSPSTGETDTQYF. Using reference TRBV28 and TRBJ2-3 for the parts outside the CDR3, the full variable domain is DVKVTQSSRYLVKRTGEKVFLECVQDMDHENMFWYRQDPGLGLRLIYFSYDVKMKEKGDIPEGYSVSREKKERFSLILESASTNQTSMYLCASSPSTGETDTQYFGPGTRLTVL.